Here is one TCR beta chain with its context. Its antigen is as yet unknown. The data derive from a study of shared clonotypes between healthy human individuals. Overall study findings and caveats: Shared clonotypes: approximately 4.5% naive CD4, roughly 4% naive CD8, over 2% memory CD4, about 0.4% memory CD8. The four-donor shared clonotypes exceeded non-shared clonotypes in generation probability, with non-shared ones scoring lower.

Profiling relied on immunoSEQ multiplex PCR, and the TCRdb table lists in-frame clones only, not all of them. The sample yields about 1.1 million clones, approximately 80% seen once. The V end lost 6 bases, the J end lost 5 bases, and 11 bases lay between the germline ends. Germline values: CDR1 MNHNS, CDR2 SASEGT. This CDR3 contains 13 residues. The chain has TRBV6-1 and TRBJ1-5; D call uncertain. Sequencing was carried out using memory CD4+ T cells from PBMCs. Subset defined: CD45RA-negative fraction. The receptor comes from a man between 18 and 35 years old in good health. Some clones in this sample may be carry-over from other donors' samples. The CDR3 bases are TGTGCCAGCAGGTGGGGAGGGTATCAGCCCCAGCATTTT. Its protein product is CASRWGGYQPQHF.